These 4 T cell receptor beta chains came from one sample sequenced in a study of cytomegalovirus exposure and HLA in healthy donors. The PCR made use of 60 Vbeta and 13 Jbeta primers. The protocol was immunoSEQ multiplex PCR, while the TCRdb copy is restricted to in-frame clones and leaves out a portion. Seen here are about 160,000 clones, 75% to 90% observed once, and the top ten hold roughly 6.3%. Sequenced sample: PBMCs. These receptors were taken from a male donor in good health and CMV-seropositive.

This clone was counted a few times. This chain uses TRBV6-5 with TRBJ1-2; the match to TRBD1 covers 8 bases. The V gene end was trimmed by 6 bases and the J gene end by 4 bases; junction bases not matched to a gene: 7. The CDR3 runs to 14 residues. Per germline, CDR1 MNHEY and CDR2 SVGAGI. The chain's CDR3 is CASSAGQDVYGYTF. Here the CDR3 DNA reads TGTGCCAGCAGCGCGGGACAGGATGTCTATGGCTACACCTTC.

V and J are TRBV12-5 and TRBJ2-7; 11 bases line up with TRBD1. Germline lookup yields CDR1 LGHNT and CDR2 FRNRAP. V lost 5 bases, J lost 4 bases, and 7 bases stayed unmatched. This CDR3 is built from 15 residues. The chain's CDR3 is CASGTVRDRGYEQYF. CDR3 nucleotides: TGTGCTAGTGGTACTGTTCGGGACAGGGGGTACGAGCAGTACTTC.

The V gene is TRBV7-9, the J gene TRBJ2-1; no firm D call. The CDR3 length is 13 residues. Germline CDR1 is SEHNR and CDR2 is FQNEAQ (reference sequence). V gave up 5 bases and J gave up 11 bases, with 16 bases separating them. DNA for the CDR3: TGTGCCAGCAGCCCCTCATTGACACCCAAGCAGTTCTTC. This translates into CASSPSLTPKQFF.

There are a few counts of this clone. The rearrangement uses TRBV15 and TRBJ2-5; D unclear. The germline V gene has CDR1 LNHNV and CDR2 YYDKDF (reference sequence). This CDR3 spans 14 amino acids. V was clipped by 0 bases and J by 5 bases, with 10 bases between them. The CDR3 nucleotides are TGTGCCACCAGCAGAGATAACCGCGGTGAGACCCAGTACTTC. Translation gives CATSRDNRGETQYF.